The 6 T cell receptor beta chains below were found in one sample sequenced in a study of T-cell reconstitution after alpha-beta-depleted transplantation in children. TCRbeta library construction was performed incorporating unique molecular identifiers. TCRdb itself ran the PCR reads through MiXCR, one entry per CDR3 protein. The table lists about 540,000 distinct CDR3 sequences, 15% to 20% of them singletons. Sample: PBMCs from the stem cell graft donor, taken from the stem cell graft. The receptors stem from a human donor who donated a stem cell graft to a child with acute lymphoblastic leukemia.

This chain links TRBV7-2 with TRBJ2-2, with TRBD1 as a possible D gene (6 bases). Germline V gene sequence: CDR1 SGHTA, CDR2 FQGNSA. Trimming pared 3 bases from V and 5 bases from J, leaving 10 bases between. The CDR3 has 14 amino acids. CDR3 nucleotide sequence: TGTGCCAGCAGCTTTGGTGGGACAACCGGGGAGCTGTTTTTT. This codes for CASSFGGTTGELFF.

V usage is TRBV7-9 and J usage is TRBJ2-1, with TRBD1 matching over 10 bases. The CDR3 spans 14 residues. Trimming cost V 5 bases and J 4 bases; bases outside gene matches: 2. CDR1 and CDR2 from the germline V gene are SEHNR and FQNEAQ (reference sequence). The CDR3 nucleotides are TGTGCCAGCAGCGCGGGACAGGGGTACAATGAGCAGTTCTTC. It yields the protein CASSAGQGYNEQFF.

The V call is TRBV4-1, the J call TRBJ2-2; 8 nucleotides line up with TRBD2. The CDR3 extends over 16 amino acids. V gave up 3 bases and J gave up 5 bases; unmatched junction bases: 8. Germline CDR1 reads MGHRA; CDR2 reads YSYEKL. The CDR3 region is CASSQGTRGSTGELFF. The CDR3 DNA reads TGCGCCAGCAGCCAGGGGACTAGAGGTAGTACCGGGGAGCTGTTTTTT.

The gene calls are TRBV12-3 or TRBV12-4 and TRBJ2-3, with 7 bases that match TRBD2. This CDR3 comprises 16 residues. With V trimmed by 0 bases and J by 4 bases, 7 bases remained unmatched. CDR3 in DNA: TGTGCCAGCAGTTTAGCGGGAGGGCCACAGGCAGATACGCAGTATTTT. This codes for CASSLAGGPQADTQYF.

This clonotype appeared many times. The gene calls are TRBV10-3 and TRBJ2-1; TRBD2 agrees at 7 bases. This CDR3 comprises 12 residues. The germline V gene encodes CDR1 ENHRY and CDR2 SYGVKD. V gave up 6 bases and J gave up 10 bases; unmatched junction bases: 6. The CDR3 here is CAIRKRDGEQFF. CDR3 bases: TGTGCCATCAGAAAGCGGGATGGGGAGCAGTTCTTC.

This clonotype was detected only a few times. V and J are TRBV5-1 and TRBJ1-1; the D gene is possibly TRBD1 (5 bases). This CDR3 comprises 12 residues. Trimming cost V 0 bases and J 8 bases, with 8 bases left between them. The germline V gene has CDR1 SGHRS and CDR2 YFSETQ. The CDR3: CASSLGTPEAFF. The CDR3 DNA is TGCGCCAGCAGCTTGGGGACACCAGAAGCTTTCTTT.